The sequence of this T cell receptor (beta chain) was determined in a study of blood T cell repertoires in COVID-19. TCRdb keeps only in-frame clones here, not all; method: immunoSEQ multiplex PCR. The top ten clones hold under 2% of a sample with 200,000 to 300,000 clones, 86% of them seen once. The germline V gene encodes CDR1 LGHDT and CDR2 YNNKEL (reference sequence). The CDR3 runs to 17 residues. V lost 0 bases and J lost 10; bases outside the gene matches: 11. Sequenced sample: peripheral blood. The chain combines TRBV3-1 (or the pseudogene TRBV3-2) with TRBJ1-6; 8 bases fit TRBD1. The TCR was taken from a man under 40 with active or convalescent COVID-19. The CDR3 DNA reads TGTGCCAGCAGCCAAGAATTCGCGACAGGGGTCCAATCACCCCTCCACTTT. Its protein product is CASSQEFATGVQSPLHF.